This TCR beta chain was identified in a study of PD-L1 blockade in urothelial cancer listed by TCRdb under 2017. In the study overall: Every patient began therapy around 2014 and was given atezolizumab 1,200 mg intravenously every 3 weeks. Some 30 patients had pretreatment blood TCR-seq, about 24 had at least one posttreatment blood collection, and about 24 had tumor TCR-seq. In the same patients who had TCR sequencing, pretreatment tumors also underwent whole exome sequencing and RNA sequencing. TCR sequencing covered pretreatment tumor samples and matched, serially collected peripheral blood taken before and after atezolizumab treatment. The study, an exploratory multi-omic analysis, examined somatic, immune and clinical correlates of response to PD-L1 blockade with atezolizumab in urothelial cancer. A median of about 150,000 T cells and some 90,000 unique TCRs was obtained from blood samples, and a median clonality of around 0.08 was observed. Patients had an ECOG performance status of 0 or 1 and had received between 0 and 3 prior chemotherapy regimens. Blood samples were analyzed 3 weeks after the start of treatment (second dose) and 6 weeks after the start of treatment. Nine or ten patients reached durable clinical benefit, while about 19 patients did not. Progression-free survival longer than 6 months counted as durable clinical benefit, and TCR features were additionally tested against both progression-free and overall survival. About 90% of the 29 patients were identified as males with urothelial cancer of bladder origin, and a prior smoking history was reported by 18 of 29 patients. Beyond this particular receptor, the publication reports: Small sample size (n of about 30) and many exploratory analyses mean the results are intended to be hypothesis-generating. Patients with durable benefit showed greater expansion of tumor-associated TCR clones in peripheral blood 3 weeks after starting treatment (n ≈ 22, p = 0.022). A pretreatment peripheral blood TCR clonality below the median was linked to improved progression-free and overall survival.

This clone was seen a single time. What antigen it recognizes has not been identified. Germline is not matched at one junction end, which may reflect a read error. Synthetic TCR analog templates were spiked into each PCR to estimate absolute template abundance from read counts. Using the immunoSEQ assay, TCRbeta CDR3 regions were amplified from genomic DNA with bias-controlled V and J gene primers. Sequencing of rearranged TCRbeta segments was performed at approximately 20X coverage. Processing in the source paper ran as follows. Sequencing errors were corrected by clustering and CDR3s were annotated against IMGT to assign V, D and J genes. Out-of-frame and stop-codon sequences were excluded, and only productive TCRbeta rearrangements were used in downstream analyses. Clonality was calculated as one minus the Shannon entropy normalized by the log of the number of unique productive sequences. Fisher's exact test with Benjamini-Hochberg correction, using a cutoff of adjusted p below 0.01, was how clones that differed between time points or between blood and tumor were identified. TCRdb obtained this table from immuneACCESS and retained in-frame rearrangements with V and J assigned. These tables miss some clones; where compared with another copy, unresolved V genes account for less than half of the shortfall, and the remainder is unexplained. For V, J and clone size, that table is used; D and trimming come from the DNA. This sample is represented by 38,000 or so clones; around 83% of them were singletons. The top ten clones comprise 15% to 20% of the sample.

A cohort of more than 25 patients with locally advanced or metastatic urothelial carcinoma, treated at Memorial Sloan Kettering on a trial protocol, was included. Peripheral blood mononuclear cells were collected pretreatment and during treatment, with between 1 and 8 total time points obtained per patient. The Qiagen DNeasy Blood extraction kit was used to purify genomic DNA from total PBMCs and tumor samples. PBMCs were collected pretreatment and during treatment, and were isolated and stored as previously described. From a lookup of the germline V gene (reference sequence), CDR1 and CDR2 are GTSNPN and SVGIG. The CDR3 has 10 amino acids, counting the end cysteine and phenylalanine. The sequence is cut down to CDR3 DNA, 30 bases in frame from base 1.

The sequence was obtained from a man between 60 and 75 years old with urothelial cancer. Sequenced here: PBMCs, sampled around atezolizumab (anti-PD-L1) treatment. The sequence is built from TRBV30 and TRBJ1-1; the D segment could be TRBD1, given 5 matching bases. The nucleotide sequence reads TGCGGGGGGTCGGACACTGAAGCTTTCTTT. The resulting protein is CGGSDTEAFF.